The clone carrying this T cell receptor beta chain was recorded a few times. No antigen is known for it. The entry originates in a study of cytomegalovirus exposure and HLA in healthy donors. Findings and limits, study-wide: An analysis done earlier found most TCR beta V segments productive about 90% or about 30% of the time.

Primers included in the PCR were 60 Vbeta and 13 Jbeta primers. The repertoire was sequenced with immunoSEQ multiplex PCR; TCRdb's copy has only in-frame clones and lacks some. The data contain 85,000 to 100,000 clones, approximately 77% of them singletons. The sequence came from a woman aged 40 to 50 in good health and CMV-seronegative. The sequenced sample was PBMCs.

CDR3 coding DNA: TGTGCCAGCAGCTCCCAATTCCAAACAGGAGTAATGAACACTGAAGCTTTCTTT. Residues: CASSSQFQTGVMNTEAFF. The chain combines TRBV11-1 with TRBJ1-1; tentative D call: TRBD1 (5 bases). CDR1 and CDR2 (germline): SGHAT, FQDESV (reference sequence). V was pared by 4 bases and J by 0 bases, with 21 bases between. The CDR3 length is 18 residues.